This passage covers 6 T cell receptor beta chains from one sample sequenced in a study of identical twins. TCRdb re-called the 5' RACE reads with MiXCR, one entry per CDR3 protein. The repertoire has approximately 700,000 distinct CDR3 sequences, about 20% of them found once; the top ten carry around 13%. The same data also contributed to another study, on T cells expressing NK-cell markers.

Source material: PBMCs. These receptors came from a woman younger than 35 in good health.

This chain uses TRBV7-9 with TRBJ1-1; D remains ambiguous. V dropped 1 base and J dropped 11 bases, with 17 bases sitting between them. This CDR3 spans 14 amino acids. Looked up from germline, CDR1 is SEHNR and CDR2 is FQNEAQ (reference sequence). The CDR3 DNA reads TGTGCCAGCAGCTTAGTATTCAGGATGGGTGACGCTTTCTTT. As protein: CASSLVFRMGDAFF.

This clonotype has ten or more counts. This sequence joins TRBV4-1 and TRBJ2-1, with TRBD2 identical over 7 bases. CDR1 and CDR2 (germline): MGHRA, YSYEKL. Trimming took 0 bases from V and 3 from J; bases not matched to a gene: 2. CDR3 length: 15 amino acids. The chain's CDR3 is CASSQDGRDYNEQFF. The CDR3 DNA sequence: TGCGCCAGCAGCCAAGATGGGAGGGACTACAATGAGCAGTTCTTC.

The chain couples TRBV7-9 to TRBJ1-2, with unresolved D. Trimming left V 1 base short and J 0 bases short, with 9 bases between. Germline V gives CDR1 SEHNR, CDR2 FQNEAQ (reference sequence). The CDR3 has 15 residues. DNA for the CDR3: TGTGCCAGCAGCTTAGGTGGGGAAACTAACTATGGCTACACCTTC. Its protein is CASSLGGETNYGYTF.

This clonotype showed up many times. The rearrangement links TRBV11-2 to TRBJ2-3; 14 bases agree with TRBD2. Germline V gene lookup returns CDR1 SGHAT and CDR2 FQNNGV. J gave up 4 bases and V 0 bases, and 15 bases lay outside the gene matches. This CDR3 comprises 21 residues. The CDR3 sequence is CASSLDGLETSGRAGADTQYF. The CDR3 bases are TGTGCCAGCAGCTTAGATGGGCTGGAGACTAGCGGGAGGGCCGGGGCAGATACGCAGTATTTT.

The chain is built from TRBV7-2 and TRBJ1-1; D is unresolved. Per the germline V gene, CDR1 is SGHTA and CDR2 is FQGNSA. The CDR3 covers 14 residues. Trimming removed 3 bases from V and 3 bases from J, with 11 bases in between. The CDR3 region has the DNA TGTGCCAGCAGCTTTTCAGGACGTTACACTGAAGCTTTCTTT. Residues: CASSFSGRYTEAFF.

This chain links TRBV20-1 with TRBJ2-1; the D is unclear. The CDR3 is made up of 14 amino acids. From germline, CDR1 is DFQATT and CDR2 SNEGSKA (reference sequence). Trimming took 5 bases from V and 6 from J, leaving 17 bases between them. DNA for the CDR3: TGCAGTGCTTTTGACGGAAAGGTCCCCAATGAGCAGTTCTTC. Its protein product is CSAFDGKVPNEQFF.